This T cell receptor beta chain was recorded in a study of blood T cell repertoires in COVID-19. Study-level information: COVID-19 samples from acute and convalescent phases originated in the United States, Italy and Spain.

TCRdb's copy holds only in-frame clones and misses some; the assay was immunoSEQ multiplex PCR. This table has 90,000 to 140,000 clones, roughly 76% appearing once. Germline CDR1 SGHVS, CDR2 FNYEAQ. The V and J ends lost 2 bases and 7 bases respectively, with 12 bases between them. This CDR3 has 13 residues. This clonotype was sampled from a woman in her 70s with acute or convalescent COVID-19. The chain links TRBV7-6 to TRBJ2-7; D possibly corresponds to TRBD1 (6 bases). The sample taken for sequencing was peripheral blood. Written as DNA, the CDR3 is TGTGCCAGCAGCTTAACAGGGCGTGGGGAGCAGTACTTC. Its protein is CASSLTGRGEQYF.